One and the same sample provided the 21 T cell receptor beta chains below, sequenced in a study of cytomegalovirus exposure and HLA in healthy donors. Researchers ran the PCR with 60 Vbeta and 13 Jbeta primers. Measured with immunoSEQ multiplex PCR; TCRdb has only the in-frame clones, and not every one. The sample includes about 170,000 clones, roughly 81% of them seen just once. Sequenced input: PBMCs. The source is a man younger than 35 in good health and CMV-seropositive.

CDR3 loop: CATSQGLGSPLHF. DNA of the CDR3: TGTGCCACTTCACAGGGGCTCGGGTCACCCCTCCACTTT. The chain combines TRBV19 with TRBJ1-6; 7 positions agree with TRBD1. Germline values: CDR1 LNHDA, CDR2 SQIVND (reference sequence). The length of the CDR3 is 13 residues. Trimming cost V 10 bases and J 10 bases; bases outside gene matches: 10.

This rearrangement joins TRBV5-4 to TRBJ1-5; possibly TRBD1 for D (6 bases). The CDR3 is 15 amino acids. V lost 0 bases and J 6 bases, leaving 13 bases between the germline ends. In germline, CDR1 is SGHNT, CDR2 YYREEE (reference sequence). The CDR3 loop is CASSLGRTAPQPQHF. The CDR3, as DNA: TGTGCCAGCAGCTTGGGACGGACAGCGCCTCAGCCCCAGCATTTT.

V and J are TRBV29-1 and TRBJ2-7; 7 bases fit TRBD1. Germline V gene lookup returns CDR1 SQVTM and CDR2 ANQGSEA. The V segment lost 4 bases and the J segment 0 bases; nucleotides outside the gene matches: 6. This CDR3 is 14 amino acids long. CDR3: CSVVKTGSSYEQYF. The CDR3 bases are TGCAGCGTTGTTAAGACAGGGAGCTCCTACGAGCAGTACTTC.

The CDR3 nucleotides read TGTGCCAGCAGCTTTGAGCGGGGCACTGAAGCTTTCTTT. It yields the protein CASSFERGTEAFF. The gene calls are TRBV7-2 and TRBJ1-1; no clear D. The CDR3 consists of 13 residues. Germline CDR1 is SGHTA and CDR2 is FQGNSA. Trimming removed 3 bases from V and 4 bases from J, with 9 bases in between.

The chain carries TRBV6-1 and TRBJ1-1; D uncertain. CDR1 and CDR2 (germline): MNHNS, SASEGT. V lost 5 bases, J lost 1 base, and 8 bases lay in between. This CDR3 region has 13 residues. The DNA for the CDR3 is TGTGCCAGCAGTACCAGACAGAACACTGAAGCTTTCTTT. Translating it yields CASSTRQNTEAFF.

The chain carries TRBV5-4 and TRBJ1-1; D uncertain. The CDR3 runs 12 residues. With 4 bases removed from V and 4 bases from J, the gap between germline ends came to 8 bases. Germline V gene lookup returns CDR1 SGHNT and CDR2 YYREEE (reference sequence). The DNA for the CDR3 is TGTGCCAGCAGCCGGGGAGGCACTGAAGCTTTCTTT. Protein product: CASSRGGTEAFF.

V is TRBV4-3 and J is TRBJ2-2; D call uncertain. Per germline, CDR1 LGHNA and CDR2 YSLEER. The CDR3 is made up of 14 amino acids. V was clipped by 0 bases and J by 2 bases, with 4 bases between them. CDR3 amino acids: CASSQDGNTGELFF. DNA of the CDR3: TGCGCCAGCAGCCAAGACGGTAACACCGGGGAGCTGTTTTTT.

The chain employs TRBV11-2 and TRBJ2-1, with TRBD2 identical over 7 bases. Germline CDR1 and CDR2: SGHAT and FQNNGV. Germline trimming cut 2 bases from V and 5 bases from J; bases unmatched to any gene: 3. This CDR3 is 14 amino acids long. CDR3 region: CASSLRSGDNEQFF. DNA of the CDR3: TGTGCCAGCAGCTTACGCAGCGGGGACAATGAGCAGTTCTTC.

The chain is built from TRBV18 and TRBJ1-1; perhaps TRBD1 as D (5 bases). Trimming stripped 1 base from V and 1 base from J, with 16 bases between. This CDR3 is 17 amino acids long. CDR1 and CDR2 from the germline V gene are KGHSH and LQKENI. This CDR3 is CASSPRIDSPTNTEAFF. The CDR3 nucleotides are TGTGCCAGCTCACCACGTATCGACAGCCCGACGAACACTGAAGCTTTCTTT. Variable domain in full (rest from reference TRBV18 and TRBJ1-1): NAGVMQNPRHLVRRRGQEARLRCSPMKGHSHVYWYRQLPEEGLKFMVYLQKENIIDESGMPKERFSAEFPKEGPSILRIQQVVRGDSAAYFCASSPRIDSPTNTEAFFGQGTRLTVV.

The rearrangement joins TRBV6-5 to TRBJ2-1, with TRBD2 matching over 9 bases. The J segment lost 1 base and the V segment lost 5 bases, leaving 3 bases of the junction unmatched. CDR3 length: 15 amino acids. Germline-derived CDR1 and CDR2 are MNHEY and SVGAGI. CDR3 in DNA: TGTGCCAGCAGTCGCGGGGGGGGATCCTACAATGAGCAGTTCTTC. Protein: CASSRGGGSYNEQFF.

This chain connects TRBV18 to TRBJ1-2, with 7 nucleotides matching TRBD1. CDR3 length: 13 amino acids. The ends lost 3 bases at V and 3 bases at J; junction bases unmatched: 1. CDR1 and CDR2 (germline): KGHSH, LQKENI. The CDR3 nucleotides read TGTGCCAGCTCACCCGGGACAGACTATGGCTACACCTTC. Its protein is CASSPGTDYGYTF.

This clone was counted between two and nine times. Here the CDR3 DNA reads TGCGCCAGCAGCCAGGGAACAGGGAGCTATGGCTACACCTTC. This translates into CASSQGTGSYGYTF. The chain uses TRBV4-1 and TRBJ1-2, with D perhaps TRBD1 (6 bases). V gave up 3 bases and J gave up 4 bases, with 12 bases separating them. The V gene's germline CDR1 is MGHRA and CDR2 YSYEKL. There are 14 residues in the CDR3.

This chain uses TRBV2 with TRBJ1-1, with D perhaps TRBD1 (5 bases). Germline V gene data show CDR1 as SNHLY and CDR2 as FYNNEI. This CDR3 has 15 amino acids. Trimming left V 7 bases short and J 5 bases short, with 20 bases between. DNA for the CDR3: TGTGCCAGCACCACGATGGGGGGGGTTGGTACTGAAGCTTTCTTT. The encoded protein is CASTTMGGVGTEAFF.

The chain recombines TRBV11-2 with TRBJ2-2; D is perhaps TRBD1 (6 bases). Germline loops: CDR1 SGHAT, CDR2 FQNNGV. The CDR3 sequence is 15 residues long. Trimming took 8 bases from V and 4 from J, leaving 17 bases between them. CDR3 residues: CASHSTGMGTGELFF. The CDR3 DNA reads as TGTGCCAGCCATTCGACAGGAATGGGCACCGGGGAGCTGTTTTTT.

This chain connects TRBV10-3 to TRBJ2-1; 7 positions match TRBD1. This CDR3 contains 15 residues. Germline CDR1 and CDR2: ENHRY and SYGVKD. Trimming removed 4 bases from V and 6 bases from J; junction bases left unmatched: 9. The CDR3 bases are TGTGCCATCAGTGGGACAGGTCAGGCTGTCAATGAGCAGTTCTTC. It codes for CAISGTGQAVNEQFF.

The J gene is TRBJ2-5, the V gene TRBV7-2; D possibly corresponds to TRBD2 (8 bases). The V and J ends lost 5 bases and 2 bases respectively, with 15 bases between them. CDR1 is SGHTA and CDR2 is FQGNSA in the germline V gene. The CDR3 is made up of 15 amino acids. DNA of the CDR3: TGTGCCAGCAGCCGGGAGGGGGCGGGGCAAGAGACCCAGTACTTC. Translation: CASSREGAGQETQYF.

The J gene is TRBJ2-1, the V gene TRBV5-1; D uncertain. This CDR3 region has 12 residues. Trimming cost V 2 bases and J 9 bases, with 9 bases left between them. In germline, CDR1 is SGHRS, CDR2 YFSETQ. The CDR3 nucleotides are TGCGCCAGCAGCTTTCCCTCGGTTGAGCAGTTCTTC. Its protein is CASSFPSVEQFF.

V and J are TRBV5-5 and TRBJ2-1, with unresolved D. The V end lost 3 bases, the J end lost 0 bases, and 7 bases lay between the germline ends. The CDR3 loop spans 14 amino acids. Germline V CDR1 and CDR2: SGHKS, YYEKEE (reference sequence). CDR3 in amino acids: CASSWSSSYNEQFF. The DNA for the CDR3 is TGTGCCAGCAGCTGGTCGAGCTCCTACAATGAGCAGTTCTTC.

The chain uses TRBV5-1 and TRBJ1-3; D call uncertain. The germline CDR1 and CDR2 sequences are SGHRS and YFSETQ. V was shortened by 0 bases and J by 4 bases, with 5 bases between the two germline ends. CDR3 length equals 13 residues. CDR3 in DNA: TGCGCCAGCAGCTTGGATTCGGGAAACACCATATATTTT. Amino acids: CASSLDSGNTIYF.

CDR3 amino acids: CASGQGGNEQFF. DNA of the CDR3: TGTGCTAGTGGGCAGGGTGGTAATGAGCAGTTCTTC. The chain is built from TRBV12-5 and TRBJ2-1, with TRBD1 as a possible D gene (5 bases). Deletions cut 6 bases from V and 7 bases from J, with 10 bases between. Germline V gene data show CDR1 as LGHNT and CDR2 as FRNRAP. This CDR3 contains 12 residues.

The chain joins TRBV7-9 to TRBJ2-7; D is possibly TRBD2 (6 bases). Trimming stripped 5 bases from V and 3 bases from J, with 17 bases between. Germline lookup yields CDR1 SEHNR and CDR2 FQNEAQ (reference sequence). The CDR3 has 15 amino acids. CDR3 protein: CASSPVKGGVYEQYF. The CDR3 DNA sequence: TGTGCCAGCAGCCCAGTTAAGGGAGGAGTCTACGAGCAGTACTTC.